One sample yielded the 2 T cell receptor beta chains listed below, sequenced in a study of blood T cell repertoires in COVID-19. Profiling relied on immunoSEQ multiplex PCR, and the TCRdb table lists in-frame clones only, not all of them. In the table there are approximately 480,000 clones, around 90% of which are singletons. Specimen: PBMCs or T cells enriched from blood (not recorded which). The receptors originated from a woman between 18 and 29 years old who had recovered from COVID-19.

The chain recombines TRBV6-2 or TRBV6-3 with TRBJ2-3; weak D call: TRBD1 (5 bases). Germline assignment: CDR1 MNHEY and CDR2 SVGEGT. Trimming shortened V by 2 bases and J by 1 base, and 10 bases separated the two germline ends. This CDR3 region has 15 residues. For the CDR3, the DNA is TGTGCCAGCAGTTACGAAGGCAGGGGCACAGATACGCAGTATTTT. This gives the protein CASSYEGRGTDTQYF.

V and J are TRBV25-1 and TRBJ1-1, with TRBD1 as a possible D gene (5 bases). Trimming left V 5 bases short and J 6 bases short, with 10 bases between. Germline assignment: CDR1 MGHDK and CDR2 SYGVNS. The CDR3 has 12 amino acids. This CDR3 reads CASSRGTAEAFF. CDR3 coding DNA: TGTGCCAGCAGTCGAGGGACTGCTGAAGCTTTCTTT.